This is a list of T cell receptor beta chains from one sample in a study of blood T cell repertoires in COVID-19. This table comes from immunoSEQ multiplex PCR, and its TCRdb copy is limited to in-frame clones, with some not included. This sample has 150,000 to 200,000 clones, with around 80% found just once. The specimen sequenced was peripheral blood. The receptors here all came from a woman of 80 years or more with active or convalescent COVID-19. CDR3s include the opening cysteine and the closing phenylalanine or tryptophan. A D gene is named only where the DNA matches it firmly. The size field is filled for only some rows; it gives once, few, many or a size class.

TGTGCCAGCAGTTACACCAGGGAGACCCAGTACTTC CASSYTRETQYF TRBV28 12 . . TRBJ2-5
TGTGCCAGCAGCTTGGCCGGGACAGGGATCACAGATACGCAGTATTTT CASSLAGTGITDTQYF TRBV5-5 16 TRBD1 once TRBJ2-3
TGTGCCAGCAGGAGACAAGCAGTTGGCACAGATACGCAGTATTTT CASRRQAVGTDTQYF TRBV7-8 15 . . TRBJ2-3
TGTGCCAGCACGGTTATGACAGATACGCAGTATTTT CASTVMTDTQYF TRBV2 12 . . TRBJ2-3
TGTGCCAGCAGTTTAAACCTGAGGGCAGGGGGAGGCTACACCTTC CASSLNLRAGGGYTF TRBV28 15 TRBD1 . TRBJ1-2
TGTGCCAGCAGTTTAGCCCAAGCGGGGGGATGGGCAGATACGCAGTATTTT CASSLAQAGGWADTQYF TRBV28 17 TRBD2 few TRBJ2-3
TGTGCCAGCAGCTGGAGGGAGGCGGATACCCAGTACTTC CASSWREADTQYF TRBV5-8 13 . . TRBJ2-5
TGTGCCTGGACTTCATTCGGACAGGGAATGAACACTGAAGCTTTCTTT CAWTSFGQGMNTEAFF TRBV30 16 TRBD1 . TRBJ1-1
TGTGCCAGCAGTCCCGGTGGGGGGAGGAAGGGCTCCTACGAGCAGTACTTC CASSPGGGRKGSYEQYF TRBV27 17 . . TRBJ2-7
TGTGCCAGCAGCCCTCAAACGGGCTCTGGAAACACCATATATTTT CASSPQTGSGNTIYF TRBV9 15 . . TRBJ1-3
TGTGCCAGCTCATCCGTTTATTGGGGACAGGACCAAGAGACCCAGTACTTC CASSSVYWGQDQETQYF TRBV18 17 TRBD1 . TRBJ2-5
TGCGCCAGCAGCTTGCGGCGCGGGTACGAGCAGTACTTC CASSLRRGYEQYF TRBV5-1 13 . . TRBJ2-7
TGTGCCAGCAGTGTCGGAGGTGTTGGCACTGAAGCTTTCTTT CASSVGGVGTEAFF TRBV2 14 . . TRBJ1-1
TGTGCCACCAAGACTAGCGGGCCCCAAGAGACCCAGTACTTC CATKTSGPQETQYF TRBV10-3 14 TRBD2 . TRBJ2-5
TGTGCCAGCAGTACGTCCGCCTCGACAGGGTTTGTCGGCACTGAAGCTTTCTTT CASSTSASTGFVGTEAFF TRBV28 18 TRBD1 many TRBJ1-1
TGCGCCAGCAGCTCACAGGTGGACACTGAAGCTTTCTTT CASSSQVDTEAFF TRBV5-1 13 . few TRBJ1-1
TGTGCCAGCAGCCCCCGGACAGCTAACTATGGCTACACCTTC CASSPRTANYGYTF TRBV9 14 . . TRBJ1-2
TGTGCCAGCCGGAGGGGGCCAGTAGCTAATCAGCCCCAGCATTTT CASRRGPVANQPQHF TRBV6-5 15 TRBD1 . TRBJ1-5
TGCGCCAGCAGCTTGGGACAGGGGGCTGGCAATCAGCCCCAGCATTTT CASSLGQGAGNQPQHF TRBV5-1 16 TRBD1 . TRBJ1-5
TGTGCCAGCAGCTTATACAGGAAGAATTCACCCCTCCACTTT CASSLYRKNSPLHF TRBV7-2 14 . . TRBJ1-6
TGTGCCAGCAGTGCTACCGGGACTACCTACAACACCGGGGAGCTGTTTTTT CASSATGTTYNTGELFF TRBV2 17 TRBD2 . TRBJ2-2
TGTGCCAGCAGTGAAAGCGACAGGGGCTATGGCTACACCTTC CASSESDRGYGYTF TRBV25-1 14 TRBD1 once TRBJ1-2
TGTGCCAGCAGCCTTCTCCCCTATTTGTCTTCTGGCTACACCTTC CASSLLPYLSSGYTF TRBV7-2 15 . . TRBJ1-2
TGTGCCAGCAGTCCAACGACAGGGAGGAACACTGAAGCTTTCTTT CASSPTTGRNTEAFF TRBV27 15 TRBD1 once TRBJ1-1
TGTGCCAGTAGTAGCAGACAGGGGACTACCAATCAGCCCCAGCATTTT CASSSRQGTTNQPQHF TRBV19 16 TRBD1 many TRBJ1-5
TGTGCCAGCAACGGACAGGGTTCGGCTAACTATGGCTACACCTTC CASNGQGSANYGYTF TRBV6-5 15 TRBD1 . TRBJ1-2